Listed below are T cell receptor beta chains from one sample, sequenced in a study of T cell repertoires in cytomegalovirus infection. TCRdb re-called the reads with MiXCR, one entry per CDR3 protein. Here the sample spans roughly 760,000 distinct CDR3 sequences, about 40% being singletons. Sequences were obtained from PBMCs. The receptors originated from a human donor in good health (CMV status not recorded). Some clones in this sample may be carry-over from other donors' samples. Each CDR3 is given with its conserved first and last residue. The order of the fields is V gene, clone size, D gene, J gene, CDR3 protein, CDR3 DNA. D genes are given only for firm matches. Clone size is given for some rows only: seen once, a few or many times, or a class if the clone is expanded.

V: TRBV7-7; size: NA; D: TRBD1; J: TRBJ2-7; CDR3: CASSLGQGGLEEQYF; DNA: TGTGCTAGCAGTTTAGGACAGGGGGGTTTGGAAGAGCAGTACTTC
V: TRBV5-1; size: few; D: NA; J: TRBJ2-5; CDR3: CASSLAARQEETQYF; DNA: TGCGCCAGCAGCTTGGCTGCCCGCCAGGAGGAGACCCAGTACTTC
V: TRBV20-1; size: NA; D: TRBD1; J: TRBJ1-1; CDR3: CSAREATGDAFF; DNA: TGCAGTGCTAGAGAGGCAACAGGGGACGCTTTCTTT
V: TRBV7-2; size: many; D: TRBD1; J: TRBJ1-5; CDR3: CASSGGQGFNQPQHF; DNA: TGTGCCAGCAGCGGCGGACAGGGTTTCAATCAGCCCCAGCATTTT
V: TRBV20-1; size: NA; D: NA; J: TRBJ2-1; CDR3: CSASTGPSYNEQFF; DNA: TGCAGTGCAAGTACAGGTCCGTCCTACAATGAGCAGTTCTTC
V: TRBV11-1; size: few; D: TRBD2; J: TRBJ2-3; CDR3: CASSPRSGSGTDTQYF; DNA: TGTGCCAGCAGCCCTAGGAGCGGGAGCGGCACAGATACGCAGTATTTT
V: TRBV20-1; size: few; D: TRBD2; J: TRBJ2-7; CDR3: CSAPGAGVGSYEQYF; DNA: TGCAGTGCTCCCGGCGCGGGAGTCGGCTCCTACGAGCAGTACTTC
V: TRBV10-3; size: NA; D: NA; J: TRBJ2-7; CDR3: CAISPDPTPGEQYF; DNA: TGTGCCATCAGTCCAGACCCCACTCCAGGCGAGCAGTACTTC
V: TRBV5-6; size: few; D: NA; J: TRBJ1-1; CDR3: CASTSLSGRMNTEAFF; DNA: TGTGCCAGCACCTCCCTATCCGGGAGGATGAACACTGAAGCTTTCTTT
V: TRBV5-6; size: NA; D: TRBD2; J: TRBJ2-7; CDR3: CASSLSGLAGGLRTYEQYF; DNA: TGTGCCAGCAGCCTATCTGGACTAGCGGGAGGTTTAAGAACCTACGAGCAGTACTTC
V: TRBV6-5; size: NA; D: NA; J: TRBJ2-3; CDR3: CASSYDGTDTQYF; DNA: TGTGCCAGCAGTTACGATGGCACAGATACGCAGTATTTT
V: TRBV7-9; size: NA; D: NA; J: TRBJ2-2; CDR3: CASPTGGGPYTGELFF; DNA: TGTGCCAGCCCGACGGGCGGGGGCCCTTACACCGGGGAGCTGTTTTTT
V: TRBV7-2; size: once; D: TRBD2; J: TRBJ2-1; CDR3: CASSQLPGLAGDNEQFF; DNA: TGTGCCAGCAGCCAACTACCCGGACTAGCGGGAGACAATGAGCAGTTCTTC
V: TRBV11-2; size: few; D: NA; J: TRBJ1-2; CDR3: CASSLVRDNYGYTF; DNA: TGTGCCAGCAGCTTAGTACGGGATAACTATGGCTACACCTTC
V: TRBV7-4; size: NA; D: TRBD1; J: TRBJ2-3; CDR3: CASSSRDRGLLGSPDTQYF; DNA: TGTGCCAGCAGCTCCCGGGACAGGGGATTATTAGGGTCTCCAGATACGCAGTATTTT
V: TRBV28; size: many; D: NA; J: TRBJ2-7; CDR3: CASSLVPSYEQYF; DNA: TGTGCCAGCAGCTTAGTCCCCTCCTACGAGCAGTACTTC
V: TRBV27; size: NA; D: NA; J: TRBJ1-5; CDR3: CASSSDVPSDNQPQHF; DNA: TGTGCCAGCAGCTCGGACGTCCCCTCGGACAATCAGCCCCAGCATTTT
V: TRBV20-1; size: NA; D: NA; J: TRBJ2-7; CDR3: CSARDPTVGPYEQYF; DNA: TGCAGTGCTAGAGATCCAACTGTTGGCCCCTACGAGCAGTACTTC
V: TRBV11-2; size: many; D: NA; J: TRBJ2-7; CDR3: CASSLSGSGDYEQYF; DNA: TGTGCCAGCAGCTTATCAGGTAGCGGAGACTACGAGCAGTACTTC
V: TRBV11-2; size: NA; D: NA; J: TRBJ1-1; CDR3: CASSNNRGTEAFF; DNA: TGTGCCAGCAGCAACAATCGGGGGACTGAAGCTTTCTTT
V: TRBV7-2; size: few; D: TRBD1; J: TRBJ1-1; CDR3: CASSEYRDSEAFF; DNA: TGTGCCAGCAGCGAATACCGGGACAGTGAAGCTTTCTTT
V: TRBV7-9; size: many; D: NA; J: TRBJ1-2; CDR3: CASSPLTGGVYGYTF; DNA: TGTGCCAGCAGCCCCCTGACCGGGGGCGTCTATGGCTACACCTTC
V: TRBV20-1; size: few; D: NA; J: TRBJ1-5; CDR3: CSARSFGRENQPQHF; DNA: TGCAGTGCTAGATCGTTTGGCAGGGAAAATCAGCCCCAGCATTTT
V: TRBV5-1; size: NA; D: NA; J: TRBJ1-2; CDR3: CASSLAGDRQTYTF; DNA: TGCGCCAGCAGCTTGGCAGGGGACCGTCAGACCTACACCTTC
V: TRBV12-3/TRBV12-4; size: few; D: TRBD1; J: TRBJ2-5; CDR3: CASSPSQGQETQYF; DNA: TGTGCCAGCAGCCCATCACAGGGGCAAGAGACCCAGTACTTC
V: TRBV7-9; size: many; D: NA; J: TRBJ1-2; CDR3: CASSLDRGEDYGYTF; DNA: TGTGCCAGCAGCTTAGATAGGGGAGAGGACTATGGCTACACCTTC
V: TRBV7-2; size: many; D: NA; J: TRBJ2-7; CDR3: CASSLVFREQYF; DNA: TGTGCCAGCAGCTTAGTCTTCAGGGAGCAGTACTTC
V: TRBV6-4; size: NA; D: TRBD2; J: TRBJ2-1; CDR3: CASSDPRAGVNEQFF; DNA: TGTGCCAGCAGTGACCCGAGAGCGGGAGTCAATGAGCAGTTCTTC
V: TRBV5-6; size: NA; D: NA; J: TRBJ2-3; CDR3: CASSSYQVAESTDTQYF; DNA: TGTGCCAGCAGCTCATACCAAGTAGCGGAGAGCACAGATACGCAGTATTTT
V: TRBV6-8; size: NA; D: NA; J: TRBJ1-6; CDR3: CASSYSKGYSPLHF; DNA: TGTGCCAGCAGTTACTCAAAAGGATATTCACCCCTCCACTTT
V: TRBV27; size: NA; D: NA; J: TRBJ1-4; CDR3: CASSLPPGPRGTNEKLFF; DNA: TGTGCCAGCAGTTTACCCCCGGGACCCCGGGGGACTAATGAAAAACTGTTTTTT
V: TRBV20-1; size: few; D: NA; J: TRBJ2-5; CDR3: CSAVRETQYF; DNA: TGCAGTGCGGTGAGGGAGACCCAGTACTTC
V: TRBV4-1; size: NA; D: TRBD2; J: TRBJ2-1; CDR3: CASSPQGGRESVPGSEFF; DNA: TGTGCCAGCAGCCCACAAGGCGGGCGGGAGTCTGTTCCGGGTTCGGAGTTCTTC
V: TRBV7-9; size: few; D: NA; J: TRBJ1-2; CDR3: CASSLVWDLVTNYGYTF; DNA: TGTGCCAGCAGCTTAGTGTGGGACCTCGTCACAAACTATGGCTACACCTTC
V: TRBV6-6; size: few; D: NA; J: TRBJ1-5; CDR3: CASSYDGELPQHF; DNA: TGTGCCAGCAGTTACGACGGTGAATTACCCCAGCATTTT
V: TRBV6-8; size: NA; D: NA; J: TRBJ2-7; CDR3: CASRGKGASYEQYF; DNA: TGTGCCAGCAGAGGTAAGGGTGCGTCCTACGAGCAGTACTTC
V: TRBV15; size: NA; D: NA; J: TRBJ2-2; CDR3: CATSRDYRNTGELFF; DNA: TGTGCCACCAGCAGGGACTACCGGAACACCGGGGAGCTGTTTTTT
V: TRBV20-1; size: NA; D: NA; J: TRBJ2-7; CDR3: CRPSFGPGNRHEQYF; DNA: TGCAGACCTAGCTTCGGGCCCGGAAATCGCCACGAGCAGTACTTC
V: TRBV28; size: NA; D: NA; J: TRBJ1-5; CDR3: CASSTRQYSNQPQHF; DNA: TGTGCCAGCAGTACCAGACAGTATAGCAATCAGCCCCAGCATTTT
V: TRBV27; size: NA; D: TRBD1; J: TRBJ1-5; CDR3: CASKSRQGMDQPQHF; DNA: TGTGCCAGCAAGAGTAGACAGGGGATGGATCAGCCCCAGCATTTT
V: TRBV28; size: NA; D: TRBD2; J: TRBJ2-7; CDR3: CASSPPGLAVYEQYF; DNA: TGTGCCAGCAGTCCCCCGGGACTAGCGGTTTACGAGCAGTACTTC
V: TRBV4-1; size: few; D: NA; J: TRBJ2-5; CDR3: CASSQESPQETQYF; DNA: TGCGCCAGCAGCCAAGAGTCTCCCCAGGAGACCCAGTACTTC
V: TRBV7-2; size: many; D: NA; J: TRBJ2-7; CDR3: CASSLRAVGLSYEQYF; DNA: TGTGCCAGCAGCTTAAGGGCCGTGGGCCTGTCCTACGAGCAGTACTTC
V: TRBV20-1; size: few; D: NA; J: TRBJ2-3; CDR3: CSAPRGVAASTDTQYF; DNA: TGCAGTGCTCCCCGTGGGGTAGCAGCTAGCACAGATACGCAGTATTTT
V: TRBV6-6; size: NA; D: NA; J: TRBJ2-4; CDR3: CASASSVNIQYF; DNA: TGTGCCAGCGCATCGTCGGTAAACATTCAGTACTTC
V: TRBV19; size: NA; D: TRBD1; J: TRBJ2-7; CDR3: CASRGSHRGYEQYF; DNA: TGTGCCAGTAGGGGTTCCCACAGGGGATACGAGCAGTACTTC
V: TRBV24-1; size: once; D: TRBD1; J: TRBJ1-1; CDR3: CATREAGGRTEAFF; DNA: TGTGCCACCAGGGAAGCAGGGGGCCGCACTGAAGCTTTCTTT
V: TRBV9; size: NA; D: TRBD2; J: TRBJ2-2; CDR3: CASSVDRTRVPGELFF; DNA: TGTGCCAGCAGCGTAGATCGGACTAGGGTTCCCGGGGAGCTGTTTTTT
V: TRBV5-4; size: few; D: NA; J: TRBJ2-6; CDR3: CASSLANAFSGANVLTF; DNA: TGTGCCAGCAGCTTGGCGAACGCGTTCTCTGGGGCCAACGTCCTGACTTTC
V: TRBV7-8; size: many; D: NA; J: TRBJ2-1; CDR3: CASSFLAESFYNEQFF; DNA: TGTGCCAGCAGCTTTCTAGCCGAGTCATTCTACAATGAGCAGTTCTTC
V: TRBV27; size: NA; D: TRBD2; J: TRBJ2-1; CDR3: CASSLTGGSVKYEQFF; DNA: TGTGCCAGCAGTTTAACCGGGGGGTCGGTAAAGTATGAGCAGTTCTTC
V: TRBV18; size: few; D: TRBD2; J: TRBJ2-2; CDR3: CASSPSLTSGRIDTGELFF; DNA: TGTGCCAGCTCACCATCCTTGACTAGCGGGAGAATAGATACCGGGGAGCTGTTTTTT
V: TRBV7-2; size: NA; D: TRBD1; J: TRBJ1-1; CDR3: CSRSPRTGRISFF; DNA: TGTTCCAGAAGCCCACGGACAGGTCGGATTTCTTTCTTT
V: TRBV11-1; size: NA; D: TRBD1; J: TRBJ2-7; CDR3: CASSRTDRGPHEQYF; DNA: TGTGCCAGCAGCCGGACCGACAGGGGACCCCACGAGCAGTACTTC
V: TRBV13; size: once; D: NA; J: TRBJ1-1; CDR3: CARSFTGNTEAFF; DNA: TGTGCCAGAAGCTTTACGGGGAACACTGAAGCTTTCTTT
V: TRBV28; size: few; D: NA; J: TRBJ1-5; CDR3: CASSRLRGLEPQHF; DNA: TGTGCCAGCAGTCGACTCAGAGGCCTTGAACCCCAGCATTTT
V: TRBV11-1; size: NA; D: TRBD1; J: TRBJ1-6; CDR3: CASSPGRGPPLHF; DNA: TGTGCCAGCAGCCCCGGTAGGGGGCCACCCCTCCACTTT
V: TRBV6-1; size: NA; D: NA; J: TRBJ1-1; CDR3: CASSDREGNTEAFF; DNA: TGTGCCAGCAGTGACCGGGAGGGGAACACTGAAGCTTTCTTT
V: TRBV12-3/TRBV12-4; size: NA; D: TRBD1; J: TRBJ1-1; CDR3: CASRIPGGYTEAFF; DNA: TGTGCCAGCAGGATCCCAGGGGGTTACACTGAAGCTTTCTTT